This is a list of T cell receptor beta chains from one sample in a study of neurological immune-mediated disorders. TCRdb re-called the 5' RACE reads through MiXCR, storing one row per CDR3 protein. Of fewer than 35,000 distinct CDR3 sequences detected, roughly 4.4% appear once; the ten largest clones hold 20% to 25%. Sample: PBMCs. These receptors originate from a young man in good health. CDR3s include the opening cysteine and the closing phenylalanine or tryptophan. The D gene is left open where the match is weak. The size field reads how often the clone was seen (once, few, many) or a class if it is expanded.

CASSSSDDTGELFF,TGTGCCAGCAGCTCGTCAGACGACACCGGGGAGCTGTTTTTT,TRBJ2-2,NA,once,TRBV6-4
CASSQDRASSYNEQFF,TGCGCCAGCAGCCAGGACAGAGCGAGCTCCTACAATGAGCAGTTCTTC,TRBJ2-1,NA,many,TRBV5-1
CASSVDGNDSPLHF,TGTGCCAGCAGCGTAGATGGTAACGATTCACCCCTCCACTTT,TRBJ1-6,NA,many,TRBV9
CAISENTEAFF,TGTGCCATCAGTGAGAACACTGAAGCTTTCTTT,TRBJ1-1,NA,many,TRBV10-3
CASSQVRQGEGEQYF,TGCGCCAGCAGCCAAGTAAGGCAGGGAGAAGGGGAGCAGTACTTC,TRBJ2-7,NA,many,TRBV4-3
CASSLGTGLYEQYF,TGCGCCAGCAGCTTGGGGACAGGCCTCTACGAGCAGTACTTC,TRBJ2-7,TRBD1,many,TRBV5-1
CATNPSLGPSGYTF,TGTGCCACGAATCCTAGTTTGGGACCCTCTGGCTACACCTTC,TRBJ1-2,NA,many,TRBV10-3
CASSSQPKFDEQYF,TGTGCCAGCAGCTCGCAACCGAAGTTCGACGAGCAGTACTTC,TRBJ2-7,NA,many,TRBV7-2
CSAERTLLNTEAFF,TGCAGTGCTGAGAGAACCCTTCTGAACACTGAAGCTTTCTTT,TRBJ1-1,NA,medium-sized,TRBV20-1
CSASREDQPQHF,TGCAGTGCTAGCCGGGAAGATCAGCCCCAGCATTTT,TRBJ1-5,NA,many,TRBV20-1
CASSLDEGPYGYTF,TGTGCCAGCAGCTTAGATGAGGGACCCTATGGCTACACCTTC,TRBJ1-2,NA,many,TRBV7-6
CASRTRGNYGYTF,TGTGCCAGCAGAACGAGGGGGAACTATGGCTACACCTTC,TRBJ1-2,NA,many,TRBV6-5
CASSIMGLGYGYTF,TGTGCCAGTAGTATTATGGGCCTTGGTTATGGCTACACCTTC,TRBJ1-2,NA,many,TRBV19
CASSSGTGGSPLHF,TGTGCCAGCAGCTCCGGGACAGGGGGATCACCCCTCCACTTT,TRBJ1-6,TRBD1,many,TRBV3-1
CSATTGDYNEQFF,TGCAGCGCTACTACAGGGGACTACAATGAGCAGTTCTTC,TRBJ2-1,TRBD1,many,TRBV29-1
CASSREETQYF,TGCGCCAGCAGCCGGGAGGAGACCCAGTACTTC,TRBJ2-5,NA,many,TRBV5-1
CASSPTAMNTGELFF,TGTGCCAGCTCACCGACCGCGATGAACACCGGGGAGCTGTTTTTT,TRBJ2-2,NA,many,TRBV18
CSARSARGGLETQYF,TGCAGTGCTCGCTCAGCTCGGGGGGGCCTAGAGACCCAGTACTTC,TRBJ2-5,TRBD2,many,TRBV20-1
CASSDGQGVTEAFF,TGCGCCAGCAGCGACGGACAGGGCGTCACTGAAGCTTTCTTT,TRBJ1-1,TRBD1,many,TRBV5-1
CASSFAGQGSTDTQYF,TGTGCCAGCAGCTTTGCCGGACAGGGGAGCACAGATACGCAGTATTTT,TRBJ2-3,TRBD1,many,TRBV5-6
CASSPSEGAYTEAFF,TGTGCCAGCTCACCATCGGAGGGGGCGTACACTGAAGCTTTCTTT,TRBJ1-1,TRBD1,many,TRBV18
CATSSPGGSNEQFF,TGTGCCACCAGTAGTCCAGGGGGCTCGAATGAGCAGTTCTTC,TRBJ2-1,TRBD1,few,TRBV24-1
CASSTIPGTGTGANVLTF,TGTGCCAGCAGCACAATTCCCGGGACAGGGACTGGGGCCAACGTCCTGACTTTC,TRBJ2-6,TRBD1,many,TRBV3-1
CASSEMDGTDTQYF,TGTGCTAGCAGCGAAATGGACGGCACAGATACGCAGTATTTT,TRBJ2-3,NA,many,TRBV7-7
CASSLALEGTRDF,TGTGCCAGCAGTCTAGCCCTAGAGGGCACAAGGGACTTC,TRBJ2-7,NA,many,TRBV12-3/TRBV12-4
CASSLLGFNTDTQYF,TGCGCCAGCAGCTTGTTAGGGTTCAACACAGATACGCAGTATTTT,TRBJ2-3,NA,many,TRBV5-1
CASSPGGWTVPYGYTF,TGTGCCAGCAGCCCAGGGGGGTGGACAGTTCCCTATGGCTACACCTTC,TRBJ1-2,TRBD1,many,TRBV27